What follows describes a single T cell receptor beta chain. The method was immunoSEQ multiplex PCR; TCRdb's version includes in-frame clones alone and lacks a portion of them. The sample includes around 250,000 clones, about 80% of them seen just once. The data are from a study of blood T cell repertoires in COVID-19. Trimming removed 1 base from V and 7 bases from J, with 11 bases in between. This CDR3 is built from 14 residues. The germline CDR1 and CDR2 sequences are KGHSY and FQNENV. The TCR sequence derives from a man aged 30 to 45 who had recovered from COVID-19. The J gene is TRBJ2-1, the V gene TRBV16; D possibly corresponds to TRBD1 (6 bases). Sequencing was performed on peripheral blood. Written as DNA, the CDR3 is TGTGCCAGCAGCCAATGGGCCACAGGGAATGAGCAGTTCTTC. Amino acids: CASSQWATGNEQFF.